What follows are 29 T cell receptor beta chains derived from one specimen sequenced in a study of shared clonotypes between healthy human individuals. The data were produced by immunoSEQ multiplex PCR, yet TCRdb's version contains in-frame clones alone and is incomplete. The sample lists 2,500,000 or so clones, about nine tenths occurring once. Sequencing used naive CD4+ T cells from PBMCs. Subset noted: CD45RA+ positively selected. The origin of the receptors is a man aged 18 to 30 in good health. Some clones in this sample may be carry-over from other donors' samples.

This chain links TRBV28 with TRBJ1-4; 7 bases agree with TRBD1. V lost 5 bases and J lost 6; bases outside the gene matches: 15. The germline CDR1 and CDR2 sequences are MDHEN and SYDVKM. CDR3 length: 17 residues. The CDR3 DNA is TGTGCCAGCAGTCCCTCGGGACAGTGGGGTGTCGATGAAAAACTGTTTTTT. It yields the protein CASSPSGQWGVDEKLFF.

This chain uses TRBV6-6 with TRBJ2-1, with 8 bases matching TRBD1. In germline, CDR1 is MNHNY, CDR2 SVGAGI (reference sequence). The CDR3 length is 16 residues. V dropped 2 bases and J dropped 2; count of bases not matched to a gene: 5. As DNA, the CDR3 is TGTGCCAGCAGTTACGTCCCAGGGGGCCCCTACAATGAGCAGTTCTTC. Residues: CASSYVPGGPYNEQFF.

The chain combines TRBV6-1 with TRBJ2-7, with TRBD2 matching over 7 bases. Looked up from germline, CDR1 is MNHNS and CDR2 is SASEGT. The CDR3 loop spans 15 amino acids. The V and J ends lost 5 bases and 9 bases, in that order; junction bases with no gene match: 16. The CDR3 DNA follows: TGTGCCAGCAGTAATCGGGCACGGGAGGAAGGGAGGCAGTACTTC. Its protein is CASSNRAREEGRQYF.

This chain joins TRBV28 and TRBJ1-1; the D is unclear. Germline assignment: CDR1 MDHEN and CDR2 SYDVKM. V lost 4 bases, J lost 2 bases, and 14 bases lay in between. CDR3 length equals 15 residues. The CDR3 spells CASSYFLQANTEAFF. CDR3 DNA: TGTGCCAGCAGTTATTTTTTGCAAGCAAACACTGAAGCTTTCTTT.

The gene calls are TRBV28 and TRBJ2-7; D is uncertain. V lost 10 bases to trimming and J lost 4 bases, with 14 bases between them. Germline CDR1 and CDR2: MDHEN and SYDVKM. CDR3 length: 12 amino acids. The CDR3 DNA follows: TGTGCCACCTCCGACTTTCTGTACGAGCAGTACTTC. It yields the protein CATSDFLYEQYF.

This clone was detected only once. J is TRBJ2-2 and V is TRBV2, with 13 positions matching TRBD2. This CDR3 has 15 amino acids. Germline V lookup: CDR1 SNHLY, CDR2 FYNNEI. V trimming: 4 bases; J trimming: 7 bases; junction bases outside the gene matches: 3. CDR3 sequence: CASSGGLAGVGELFF. The DNA of the CDR3 is TGTGCCAGCAGTGGAGGACTAGCGGGGGTCGGGGAGCTGTTTTTT. Variable domain in full (rest from reference TRBV2 and TRBJ2-2): EPEVTQTPSHQVTQMGQEVILRCVPISNHLYFYWYRQILGQKVEFLVSFYNNEISEKSEIFDDQFSVERPDGSNFTLKIRSTKLEDSAMYFCASSGGLAGVGELFFGEGSRLTVL.

This clone appeared once. The gene calls are TRBV19 and TRBJ2-5; 9 bases match TRBD1. The CDR3 is 15 residues long. Germline V CDR1 and CDR2: LNHDA, SQIVND (reference sequence). With V trimmed by 10 bases and J by 2 bases, 11 bases remained unmatched. In DNA form, the CDR3 reads TGTGCCACAGAGAACCCGGGACAGGGTCAAGAGACCCAGTACTTC. Encoded protein: CATENPGQGQETQYF.

This clone occurred once. The CDR3 loop is CASYGGGTSGSNEQFF. CDR3 in DNA: TGCGCCAGCTACGGGGGAGGGACTAGCGGGAGCAATGAGCAGTTCTTC. The chain recombines TRBV5-1 with TRBJ2-1; 14 nucleotides agree with TRBD2. J lost 6 bases, V lost 7 bases, and 9 bases had no gene match. Germline CDR1 reads SGHRS; CDR2 reads YFSETQ. The CDR3 runs 16 residues.

This clone was detected once. V usage is TRBV27 and J usage is TRBJ2-7; 7 nucleotides align to TRBD1. CDR1 MNHEY and CDR2 SMNVEV come from the germline V gene (reference sequence). After removal of 0 bases from V and 3 bases from J, the junction contained 8 bases not matched to a gene. The CDR3 has 16 residues. CDR3 nucleotide sequence: TGTGCCAGCAGTTTATCGATCGGGACAGTACTCTACGAGCAGTACTTC. As protein: CASSLSIGTVLYEQYF.

V is TRBV29-1 and J is TRBJ2-7; no reliable D call. CDR1 is SQVTM and CDR2 is ANQGSEA in the germline V gene. V lost 4 bases to trimming and J lost 1 base, with 8 bases between them. This CDR3 region has 12 residues. Written as DNA, the CDR3 is TGCAGCGTTGTCGTTCCTTCCTACGAGCAGTACTTC. The encoded protein is CSVVVPSYEQYF.

The chain has TRBV5-8 and TRBJ1-1; maybe TRBD1 (5 bases). The CDR3 spans 14 residues. Trimming took 1 base from V and 5 from J, leaving 12 bases between them. Per germline, CDR1 SGHTS and CDR2 YDEGEE. The CDR3 loop is CASSLIGQGTEAFF. CDR3 DNA: TGTGCCAGCAGCTTGATAGGGCAGGGAACTGAAGCTTTCTTT.

This chain links TRBV30 with TRBJ2-5, with 8 bases that match TRBD2. The tail of the sequence fits TRBJ2-7 better, so the J call may be wrong. Germline lookup yields CDR1 GTSNPN and CDR2 SVGIG (reference sequence). The length of the CDR3 is 15 residues. As DNA, the CDR3 is TGTGCCTGCCGACCTCCCGGGGGGGGAGTAAACGAGCAGTACTTC. Translating gives CACRPPGGGVNEQYF.

The V gene is TRBV4-1, the J gene TRBJ1-1, with TRBD1 identical over 12 bases. The CDR3 length is 15 residues. V shed 6 bases, J shed 5 bases, and the junction held 7 bases outside the gene matches. Per germline, CDR1 MGHRA and CDR2 YSYEKL. CDR3 bases: TGCGCCAGCAGGTCAGGGGACAGGGGGCGAACTGAAGCTTTCTTT. Translation: CASRSGDRGRTEAFF.

The table lists this clone with a count of one. This chain joins TRBV7-9 and TRBJ2-1; possibly TRBD1 or TRBD2 for D (5 bases each). The CDR3 runs 17 residues. Deletions cut 5 bases from V and 0 bases from J, with 17 bases between. CDR1 is SEHNR, CDR2 FQNEAQ, per germline (reference sequence). The CDR3, as DNA: TGTGCCAGCAGCCCACGACCCGGGACCAACTCCTACAATGAGCAGTTCTTC. Its translation is CASSPRPGTNSYNEQFF.

The genes are TRBV5-1 and TRBJ2-1, with D possibly matching TRBD1 (5 bases). This CDR3 region has 16 residues. Looked up from germline, CDR1 is SGHRS and CDR2 is YFSETQ. The V gene lost 0 bases and the J gene lost 6 bases, with 16 bases spanning the gap. CDR3 amino acids: CASSLEGQGWSNEQFF. CDR3 in DNA: TGCGCCAGCAGCTTGGAAGGGCAGGGATGGTCCAATGAGCAGTTCTTC.

The V gene is TRBV6-5, the J gene TRBJ1-2; no clear D. This CDR3 spans 14 amino acids. The V gene's germline CDR1 is MNHEY and CDR2 SVGAGI. Between the trimmed V and J ends, which lost 8 bases and 2 bases, there was a span of 15 bases. The CDR3 coding sequence is TGTGCCAGCGCCTTGTTTGTAGGGAACTATGGCTACACCTTC. Its translation: CASALFVGNYGYTF.

V gene TRBV28 combines with J gene TRBJ2-7; D may be TRBD1 (6 bases). CDR1 and CDR2 from the germline V gene are MDHEN and SYDVKM. Trimming removed 1 base at V and 4 bases at J, with 14 bases between. This CDR3 spans 15 amino acids. CDR3 sequence: CASSLLVRGKYEQYF. The CDR3 coding sequence is TGTGCCAGCAGTTTATTGGTCAGGGGAAAATACGAGCAGTACTTC.

The chain carries TRBV6-5 and TRBJ2-4; D is possibly TRBD1 (6 bases). CDR1 is MNHEY, CDR2 SVGAGI, per germline. The length of the CDR3 is 15 residues. V lost 4 bases and J lost 2, with 12 bases in between. The CDR3 sequence is CASSSKGTTKNIQYF. The CDR3, as DNA: TGTGCCAGCAGTTCCAAGGGGACAACCAAAAACATTCAGTACTTC.

This rearrangement joins TRBV6-1 to TRBJ1-5; D remains ambiguous. Germline assignment: CDR1 MNHNS and CDR2 SASEGT. Trimming pared 7 bases from V and 1 base from J, leaving 11 bases between. This CDR3 spans 14 amino acids. CDR3 protein: CASTEGESNQPQHF. The CDR3 region has the DNA TGTGCCAGCACCGAAGGAGAGAGCAATCAGCCCCAGCATTTT.

This chain uses TRBV6-5 with TRBJ2-7, with no clear D. The V and J ends lost 7 bases and 0 bases respectively, with 4 bases between them. The CDR3 is 11 residues long. Germline V gives CDR1 MNHEY, CDR2 SVGAGI. Here the CDR3 DNA reads TGTGCCAGCAAGAACTCCTACGAGCAGTACTTC. Translation: CASKNSYEQYF.

J is TRBJ2-7 and V is TRBV7-3; TRBD2 agrees at 13 bases. The length of the CDR3 is 17 residues. V lost 2 bases to trimming and J lost 6 bases; unmatched junction nucleotides: 10. From germline, CDR1 is SGHTA and CDR2 FQGTGA. In nucleotides, the CDR3 is TGTGCCAGCAGCTTACGGGACCCGAGACTAGCGGGAGGCGAGCAGTACTTC. Amino acids: CASSLRDPRLAGGEQYF. The full variable domain, rest sourced from reference TRBV7-3 and TRBJ2-7, is GAGVSQTPSNKVTEKGKYVELRCDPISGHTALYWYRQSLGQGPEFLIYFQGTGAADDSGLPNDRFFAVRPEGSVSTLKIQRTERGDSAVYLCASSLRDPRLAGGEQYFGPGTRLTVT.

Concerning this clone itself: The sample has other DNA sequences that encode this CDR3 too. This rearrangement joins TRBV28 to TRBJ2-5; 11 positions agree with TRBD2. The J segment lost 5 bases and the V segment lost 6 bases, leaving 11 bases of the junction unmatched. Germline CDR1 is MDHEN and CDR2 is SYDVKM. This CDR3 has 16 amino acids. The CDR3 DNA reads as TGTGCCAGCAGCCCGGGGGTAGCGGGAGGGCAGGAGACCCAGTACTTC. Amino acids: CASSPGVAGGQETQYF.

This chain links TRBV18 with TRBJ1-5; no firm D call. This CDR3 region has 14 residues. CDR1 is KGHSH, CDR2 LQKENI, per germline. Trimming took 4 bases from V and 5 from J, leaving 12 bases between them. The CDR3, as DNA: TGTGCCAGCTCACTCCTGATGTTAGATCAGCCCCAGCATTTT. It yields the protein CASSLLMLDQPQHF. The full variable domain, completed using reference TRBV18 and TRBJ1-5, is NAGVMQNPRHLVRRRGQEARLRCSPMKGHSHVYWYRQLPEEGLKFMVYLQKENIIDESGMPKERFSAEFPKEGPSILRIQQVVRGDSAAYFCASSLLMLDQPQHFGDGTRLSIL.

The chain recombines TRBV28 with TRBJ2-7; the match to TRBD1 covers 7 bases. With 4 bases clipped from V and 5 bases from J, the junction kept 11 bases outside the gene matches. The CDR3 totals 15 residues. Germline V gene sequence: CDR1 MDHEN, CDR2 SYDVKM. The CDR3 region has the DNA TGTGCCAGCAGTTCAACTCTAGGGGGCTGGGACGAGCAGTACTTC. Its translation: CASSSTLGGWDEQYF. Using reference TRBV28 and TRBJ2-7 for the parts outside the CDR3, the full variable domain is DVKVTQSSRYLVKRTGEKVFLECVQDMDHENMFWYRQDPGLGLRLIYFSYDVKMKEKGDIPEGYSVSREKKERFSLILESASTNQTSMYLCASSSTLGGWDEQYFGPGTRLTVT.

CDR3: CASSRKDRGSTEAFF. CDR3 DNA: TGTGCCAGCAGCCGTAAGGACCGGGGGAGCACTGAAGCTTTCTTT. This sequence joins TRBV14 and TRBJ1-1; D may be TRBD1 (5 bases). There are 15 residues in the CDR3. Trimming pared 4 bases from V and 4 bases from J, leaving 16 bases between. Germline CDR1 SGHDN, CDR2 FVKESK.

The chain uses TRBV9 and TRBJ2-7; D possibly corresponds to TRBD1 (5 bases). Per germline, CDR1 SGDLS and CDR2 YYNGEE. V lost 0 bases, J lost 5 bases, and 12 bases lay in between. The CDR3 loop spans 14 amino acids. CDR3 nucleotide sequence: TGTGCCAGCAGCGTAGCAGGACATTCGGACGAGCAGTACTTC. Amino acids: CASSVAGHSDEQYF.

The chain employs TRBV5-1 and TRBJ1-1; tentatively, D is TRBD1 (6 bases). The CDR3 is 15 amino acids. V lost 3 bases, J lost 1 base, and 13 bases lay in between. Germline loops: CDR1 SGHRS, CDR2 YFSETQ. CDR3: CASSSLGTQNTEAFF. The CDR3 coding sequence is TGCGCCAGCAGCTCGCTGGGGACACAGAACACTGAAGCTTTCTTT.

A remark on this clone: In the same sample, other DNA sequences code for this CDR3. V usage is TRBV29-1 and J usage is TRBJ1-3, with no clear D. Trimming cost V 4 bases and J 0 bases, with 7 bases left between them. This CDR3 is 13 amino acids long. Germline loops: CDR1 SQVTM, CDR2 ANQGSEA. This CDR3 reads CSVVVSSGNTIYF. As DNA, the CDR3 is TGCAGCGTTGTAGTAAGCTCTGGAAACACCATATATTTT.

The sample holds one count of this clone. The chain uses TRBV2 and TRBJ2-7; either TRBD1 or TRBD2 may supply D (5 bases each). Deletions cut 7 bases from V and 2 bases from J, with 15 bases between. The CDR3 totals 14 residues. Germline CDR1 and CDR2: SNHLY and FYNNEI. CDR3 sequence reads: CASKPGTATYEQYF. The CDR3 bases are TGTGCCAGCAAGCCCGGGACGGCAACCTACGAGCAGTACTTC.